This TCR beta chain was profiled in a study of Ad26.COV2.S vaccination and SARS-CoV-2 variants. In the study overall: Intramuscularly, Ad26.COV2.S was given either once or twice, 56 days apart.

V was shortened by 5 bases and J by 0 bases, with 13 bases between the two germline ends. Germline CDR1 reads SEHNR; CDR2 reads FQNEAQ (reference sequence). This CDR3 region has 15 residues. The assay was immunoSEQ multiplex PCR, and TCRdb's table has in-frame clones only and misses some. The sample consists of fewer than 400,000 clones, 85% of them appearing once. The sample's treatment: some 19 received Ad26.COV2.S at low or high dose, single or two shots; about five received placebo; per-sample allocation not given. Collection of the samples took place on day 63 after the first injection of vaccine or placebo. Boston supplied an adult donor aged 18-55 years.

The J gene is TRBJ1-1, the V gene TRBV7-9; D ambiguous. The specimen was peripheral blood, collected in a trial of Ad26.COV2.S vaccine versus placebo. The TCR originated in a person between 18 and 59 years old who received the Ad26.COV2.S COVID-19 vaccine or a placebo. The CDR3 coding sequence is TGTGCCAGCAGCAGTCGACACGTTCTGAACACTGAAGCTTTCTTT. Amino acid sequence: CASSSRHVLNTEAFF. Full variable domain (missing parts from reference TRBV7-9 and TRBJ1-1): DTGVSQNPRHKITKRGQNVTFRCDPISEHNRLYWYRQTLGQGPEFLTYFQNEAQLEKSRLLSDRFSAERPKGSFSTLEIQRTEQGDSAMYLCASSSRHVLNTEAFFGQGTRLTVV.